The clone carrying this TCR beta chain was observed a handful of times. TCRdb passed the reads through MiXCR, listing each CDR3 protein once. The sample holds 200,000 to 300,000 distinct CDR3 sequences, roughly 12% seen once. These data are taken from a study of T cell repertoires in cytomegalovirus infection. The sequenced sample was PBMCs. This clonotype was obtained from a human donor in good health (CMV status not recorded). Some clones in this sample may be carry-over from other donors' samples.

CDR3 in DNA: TGTGCCAGCAGTGAACCAGGGACCTCTCGAGAGACCCAGTACTTC. Its protein is CASSEPGTSRETQYF. The rearrangement links TRBV25-1 to TRBJ2-5; D may be TRBD1 or TRBD2 (5 bases each). The CDR3 totals 15 residues. Germline values: CDR1 MGHDK, CDR2 SYGVNS. Trimming stripped 2 bases from V and 4 bases from J, with 14 bases between.